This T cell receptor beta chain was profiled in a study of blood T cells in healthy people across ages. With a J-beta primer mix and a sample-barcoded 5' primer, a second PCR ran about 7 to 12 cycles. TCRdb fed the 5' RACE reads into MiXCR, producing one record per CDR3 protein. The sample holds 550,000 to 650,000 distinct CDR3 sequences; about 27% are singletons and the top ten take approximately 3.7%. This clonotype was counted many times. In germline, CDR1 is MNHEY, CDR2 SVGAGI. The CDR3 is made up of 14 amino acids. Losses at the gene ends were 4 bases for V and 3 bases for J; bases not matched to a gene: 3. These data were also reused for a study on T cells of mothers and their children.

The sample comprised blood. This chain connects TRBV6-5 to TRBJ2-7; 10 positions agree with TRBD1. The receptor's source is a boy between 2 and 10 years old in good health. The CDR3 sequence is CASSSGTGVYEQYF. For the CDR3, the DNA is TGTGCCAGCAGTTCGGGGACAGGGGTCTACGAGCAGTACTTC.